This T cell receptor (beta chain) originates from a study of Ad26.COV2.S vaccination and SARS-CoV-2 variants. Study at large: Ad26.COV2.S given intramuscularly, once or twice 56 days apart.

Described treatment: over 15 received Ad26.COV2.S at low or high dose, single or two shots; roughly five received placebo; per-sample allocation not given. Day 63 after the first injection of vaccine or placebo was the sampling time. The individual, an adult aged 18-55 years, was a donor in Boston. Ad26 vector vaccine expressed Wuhan-strain SARS-CoV-2 spike. Study outcomes and limitations: Vaccine and placebo recipients had comparable breadth of non-spike TCRs.

Produced via immunoSEQ multiplex PCR; TCRdb's table is partial and in-frame only. The sample yields 380,000 or so clones, 88% seen once. Germline V gene data show CDR1 as SGHTA and CDR2 as FQGNSA. The CDR3 has 15 amino acids. Trimming cost V 5 bases and J 0 bases, with 11 bases left between them. To note about this clone: What it binds is not known.

Sequencing used peripheral blood, obtained in a trial of Ad26.COV2.S vaccine versus placebo. The chain recombines TRBV7-2 with TRBJ1-5, with D unclear. This sequence was found in a person aged 18 to 65 who received the Ad26.COV2.S COVID-19 vaccine or a placebo. CDR3 coding DNA: TGTGCCAGCAGCCCGGGTGATTATAGCAATCAGCCCCAGCATTTT. Amino acids: CASSPGDYSNQPQHF. The variable domain in full, completed from reference TRBV7-2 and TRBJ1-5, reads GAGVSQSPSNKVTEKGKDVELRCDPISGHTALYWYRQSLGQGLEFLIYFQGNSAPDKSGLPSDRFSAERTGGSVSTLTIQRTQQEDSAVYLCASSPGDYSNQPQHFGDGTRLSIL.